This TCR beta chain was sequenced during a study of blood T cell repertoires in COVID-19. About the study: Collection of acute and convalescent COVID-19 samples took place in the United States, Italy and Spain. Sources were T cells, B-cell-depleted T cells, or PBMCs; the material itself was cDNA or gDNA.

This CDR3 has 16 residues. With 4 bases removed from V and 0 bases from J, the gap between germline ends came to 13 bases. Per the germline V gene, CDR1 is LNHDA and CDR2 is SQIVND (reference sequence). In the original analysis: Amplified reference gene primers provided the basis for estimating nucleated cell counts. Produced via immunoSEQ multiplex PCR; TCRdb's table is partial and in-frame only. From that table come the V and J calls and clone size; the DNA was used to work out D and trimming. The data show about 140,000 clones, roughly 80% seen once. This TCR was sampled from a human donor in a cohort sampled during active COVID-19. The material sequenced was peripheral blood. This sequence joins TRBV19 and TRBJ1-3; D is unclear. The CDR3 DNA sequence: TGTGCCAGTAGTACCGACATCTCCCTCTCTGGAAACACCATATATTTT. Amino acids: CASSTDISLSGNTIYF.